This TCR beta chain was profiled in a study of blood T cell repertoires in COVID-19. Looking at the study overall: There were acute and convalescent COVID-19 samples, and they came from the United States, Italy and Spain. PBMCs, B-cell-depleted T cells, or T cells were the source of the cDNA or gDNA that made up the material.

Assay: immunoSEQ multiplex PCR; the TCRdb copy retains only in-frame clones and omits some. This repertoire shows roughly 400,000 clones, approximately 91% found once; its top ten account for roughly 1.4%. The table lists this clone with a count of one. This CDR3 has 14 residues. Germline V gene sequence: CDR1 SGHDT, CDR2 YYEEEE. Trimming removed 1 base at V and 0 bases at J, with 7 bases between. Participants classified as exposed had met a COVID-19 case within 2 weeks before study entry. Sample: PBMCs or T cells enriched from blood (not recorded which). This chain uses TRBV5-6 with TRBJ1-1; the D is unclear. The receptor was derived from a woman aged 18-29 years who had been exposed to COVID-19. As DNA, the CDR3 is TGTGCCAGCAGCTTGATACGGTTGAACACTGAAGCTTTCTTT. The encoded protein is CASSLIRLNTEAFF.